This TCR beta chain comes out of a study of EBV T-cell therapy then PD-1 blockade in nasopharyngeal carcinoma. Method: immunoSEQ multiplex PCR; TCRdb's copy keeps in-frame clones and lacks some. The repertoire holds roughly 20,000 clones, with about 81% as singletons. Specified time point: 266 days after commencement of treatment, after nivolumab therapy. This sample's treatment: AdE1-LMPpoly-expanded autologous EBV-specific T-cell therapy followed by anti-PD-1 nivolumab. The CDR3 sequence is 18 residues long. Trimming took 5 bases from V and 0 from J, leaving 21 bases between them. Germline V gene lookup returns CDR1 LNHNV and CDR2 YYDKDF (reference sequence). With respect to this clone: Its antigen remains unidentified.

This TCR came from a man between 40 and 49 years old with nasopharyngeal carcinoma. Sample: CD8+ T cells from blood, taken around day 300 from a patient whose treatment included autologous EBV-specific T cells and nivolumab. The V call is TRBV15, the J call TRBJ2-3, with no clear D. This CDR3 reads CATSRRLPAAASTDTQYF. CDR3 coding DNA: TGTGCCACCAGCCGTCGACTGCCGGCCGCCGCTAGCACAGATACGCAGTATTTT. The full variable domain, in which reference TRBV15 and TRBJ2-3 provide the parts outside the CDR3, is DAMVIQNPRYQVTQFGKPVTLSCSQTLNHNVMYWYQQKSSQAPKLLFHYYDKDFNNEADTPDNFQSRRPNTSFCFLDIRSPGLGDTAMYLCATSRRLPAAASTDTQYFGPGTRLTVL.